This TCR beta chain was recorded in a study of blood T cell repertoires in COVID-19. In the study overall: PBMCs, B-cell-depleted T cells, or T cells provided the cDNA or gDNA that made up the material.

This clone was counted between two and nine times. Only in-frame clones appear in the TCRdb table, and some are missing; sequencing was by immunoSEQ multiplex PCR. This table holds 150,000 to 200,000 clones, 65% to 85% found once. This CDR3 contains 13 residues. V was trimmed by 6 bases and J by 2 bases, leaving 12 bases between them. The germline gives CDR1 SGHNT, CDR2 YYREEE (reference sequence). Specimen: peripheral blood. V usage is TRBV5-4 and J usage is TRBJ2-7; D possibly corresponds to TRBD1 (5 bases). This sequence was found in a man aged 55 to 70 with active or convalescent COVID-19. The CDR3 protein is CASNRDRAYEQYF. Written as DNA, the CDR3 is TGTGCCAGCAACCGCGACAGAGCCTACGAGCAGTACTTC.